The clone carrying this T cell receptor beta chain was observed many times. This sample stems from a study of tumor and adjacent non-tumor tissue in lung cancer. A modified ARM-PCR protocol with three rounds of nested PCR amplified TCRbeta. TCRdb reprocessed the multiplex PCR reads via MiXCR and lists one record per CDR3 protein. The sample yields around 75,000 distinct CDR3 sequences, around two thirds seen once. The template was RNA from unsorted bulk tissue. This non-tumor lung sample came from over 3 cm beyond the tumor edge. V shed 6 bases and J shed 4 bases, with 12 bases lying between them. Germline V gene sequence: CDR1 MNHEY, CDR2 SVGEGT. The CDR3 is 13 residues long.

This clonotype was obtained from a woman aged 50 to 65 with non-small cell lung cancer. The rearrangement joins TRBV6-2 or TRBV6-3 to TRBJ1-1; no definite D call. Sequencing was performed on distant non-tumor lung tissue. CDR3 DNA sequence: TGTGCCAGCAGCCCTAATTCTGGCACTGAAGCTTTCTTT. Its protein product is CASSPNSGTEAFF.